The next 17 T cell receptor beta chains were all read from a single sample in a study of T-cell memory formation after mild COVID-19. MiXCR, run by TCRdb on the 5' RACE reads, gives a single entry per CDR3 protein. The table lists more than 350,000 distinct CDR3 sequences, roughly 15% of them singletons. Sequenced material: PBMCs or a T cell subset sorted from them (not recorded which). The source of these receptors is a man aged 18 to 30 who had mild COVID-19 (a few samples of this study predate the infection). Cell type and time point are not known.

This clonotype was detected only a few times. The rearrangement joins TRBV29-1 to TRBJ1-1, with 8 nucleotides matching TRBD1. The CDR3 runs to 13 residues. CDR1 and CDR2 from the germline V gene are SQVTM and ANQGSEA. Trimming took 4 bases from V and 2 from J; bases not matched to a gene: 3. CDR3 residues: CSVVGQGNTEAFF. CDR3 in DNA: TGCAGCGTTGTAGGACAGGGCAACACTGAAGCTTTCTTT. The variable domain in full, completed from reference TRBV29-1 and TRBJ1-1, reads SAVISQKPSRDICQRGTSLTIQCQVDSQVTMMFWYRQQPGQSLTLIATANQGSEATYESGFVIDKFPISRPNLTFSTLTVSNMSPEDSSIYLCSVVGQGNTEAFFGQGTRLTVV.

The chain employs TRBV12-3 or TRBV12-4 and TRBJ2-3; no firm D call. CDR3 length: 12 amino acids. V was cut by 6 bases and J by 4 bases, with 8 bases left in between. The chain's CDR3 is CASRRHADTQYF. CDR3 sequence (DNA): TGTGCCAGCAGGCGGCATGCAGATACGCAGTATTTT.

This clonotype was observed a handful of times. As DNA, the CDR3 is TGTGCTAGTGGTACGGGGACGTCTCGTGAAGCTTTCTTT. It encodes CASGTGTSREAFF. The chain combines TRBV12-5 with TRBJ1-1; tentative D call: TRBD1 (5 bases). CDR3 length: 13 residues. Germline CDR1 LGHNT, CDR2 FRNRAP. The V and J ends lost 5 bases and 7 bases respectively, with 14 bases between them.

This clonotype has a handful of counts. The chain uses TRBV6-5 and TRBJ2-1; 8 bases align to TRBD1. The germline gives CDR1 MNHEY, CDR2 SVGAGI. This CDR3 comprises 16 residues. J lost 2 bases, V lost 4 bases, and 7 bases had no gene match. For the CDR3, the DNA is TGTGCCAGCAGTTTACAGGGGGTTTCAACCTACAATGAGCAGTTCTTC. Translating it yields CASSLQGVSTYNEQFF.

Points on this clonotype: A much larger clone is a single base away; this may be a read error. The chain is built from TRBV6-6 and TRBJ1-6; D not certain. CDR1 MNHNY and CDR2 SVGAGI come from the germline V gene (reference sequence). The CDR3 is made up of 13 amino acids. The DNA of the CDR3 is TGTGCCAGCAGCCACTCCTATAATTTACCCCTCCACTTT. Amino acid sequence: CASSHSYNLPLHF.

This clonotype occurred a few times. V is TRBV19 and J is TRBJ2-3; D possibly corresponds to TRBD2 (5 bases). The CDR3 is 12 amino acids. Germline loops: CDR1 LNHDA, CDR2 SQIVND (reference sequence). Trimming left V 6 bases short and J 4 bases short, with 8 bases between. For the CDR3, the DNA is TGTGCCAGTAGCAGACTATCAGATACGCAGTATTTT. Amino acids: CASSRLSDTQYF.

This clonotype was counted between two and nine times. The gene calls are TRBV11-2 and TRBJ1-1, with TRBD1 identical over 8 bases. Trimming took 0 bases from V and 1 from J; bases not matched to a gene: 4. Germline CDR1 is SGHAT and CDR2 is FQNNGV. This CDR3 has 16 amino acids. Written as DNA, the CDR3 is TGTGCCAGCAGCTTAGAAACTGGACAGGGGAACACTGAAGCTTTCTTT. The encoded protein is CASSLETGQGNTEAFF.

The CDR3 DNA is TGCAGCGTTGATAGAGGGGACGGCACAGATACGCAGTATTTT. Translating gives CSVDRGDGTDTQYF. The chain has TRBV29-1 and TRBJ2-3; D is perhaps TRBD1 or TRBD2 (5 bases each). Germline V CDR1 and CDR2: SQVTM, ANQGSEA. The CDR3 loop spans 14 amino acids. V was clipped by 3 bases and J by 1 base, with 11 bases between them.

There are many counts of this clonotype. This chain uses TRBV6-5 with TRBJ1-1; no clear D. V shed 2 bases and J shed 8 bases, with 12 bases lying between them. Germline CDR1 and CDR2: MNHEY and SVGAGI. The CDR3 runs 13 residues. The CDR3 protein is CASSYVRVREAFF. The DNA for the CDR3 is TGTGCCAGCAGTTACGTCCGGGTAAGGGAAGCTTTCTTT.

The V and J genes are TRBV20-1 and TRBJ2-3; 11 bases fit TRBD2. The CDR3 runs to 18 residues. Germline CDR1 reads DFQATT; CDR2 reads SNEGSKA (reference sequence). Trimming took 3 bases from V and 6 from J; bases not matched to a gene: 17. CDR3 amino acids: CSASSPQLAGALGDTQYF. Written as DNA, the CDR3 is TGCAGTGCTAGTAGCCCCCAACTAGCGGGGGCCCTGGGGGATACGCAGTATTTT.

This clonotype was counted between two and nine times. The genes are TRBV7-8 and TRBJ2-3; 12 nucleotides line up with TRBD2. Germline lookup yields CDR1 SGHVS and CDR2 FQNEAQ. V lost 5 bases to trimming and J lost 8 bases; unmatched junction nucleotides: 8. The CDR3 sequence is 15 residues long. CDR3 in DNA: TGTGCCAGCAGCCAAGGACTAGCGGGGTATGGTACGCAGTATTTT. Residues: CASSQGLAGYGTQYF.

In its sample, this clonotype was seen many times. This rearrangement joins TRBV20-1 to TRBJ1-2; D is perhaps TRBD1 (5 bases). This CDR3 comprises 14 residues. Germline CDR1 and CDR2: DFQATT and SNEGSKA (reference sequence). Trimming pared 0 bases from V and 7 bases from J, leaving 15 bases between. Here the CDR3 reads CSARESLGLPGYTF. In nucleotides, the CDR3 is TGCAGTGCTAGAGAATCGCTGGGACTCCCTGGCTACACCTTC.

The chain employs TRBV23-1 and TRBJ2-7; no clear D. TRBV23-1 is an ORF, and what it does is uncertain. The CDR3 is 12 amino acids. Trimming stripped 4 bases from V and 5 bases from J, with 9 bases between. This CDR3 is CASSLHGHEQYV. The CDR3, as DNA: TGCGCCAGCAGTCTCCATGGACACGAGCAGTACGTC.

V usage is TRBV7-2 and J usage is TRBJ2-3; 13 positions agree with TRBD2. The CDR3 has 18 residues. The germline V gene encodes CDR1 SGHTA and CDR2 FQGNSA. J lost 4 bases, V lost 2 bases, and 9 bases had no gene match. The CDR3 sequence: CASSLRALAGGPSDTQYF. The CDR3 DNA sequence: TGTGCCAGCAGCTTACGGGCACTAGCGGGGGGGCCATCAGATACGCAGTATTTT.

V gene TRBV4-2 combines with J gene TRBJ1-6, with D maybe TRBD1 (5 bases). The germline gives CDR1 LGHNA, CDR2 YNFKEQ. V gave up 1 base and J gave up 0 bases, with 13 bases separating them. The CDR3 length is 18 residues. The CDR3 DNA reads as TGTGCCAGCAGCCAAGGTTACAGGCAGAGCTCCTATAATTCACCCCTCCACTTT. It codes for CASSQGYRQSSYNSPLHF.

The sample holds a few counts of this clonotype. Lacking the conserved final phenylalanine or tryptophan, this CDR3 likely reflects a read error. It is unclear where the CDR3 begins or ends on the DNA, so no DNA is shown, and the CDR3 is as TCRdb lists it. The chain links TRBV28 to TRBJ1-2; the table's D call TRBD1 went unverified against the DNA. Germline CDR1 reads MDHEN; CDR2 reads SYDVKM. The CDR3 is 13 amino acids long, termini counted. The CDR3: CASSSGGFLASLI.

This clonotype was detected only a few times. The chain links TRBV19 to TRBJ2-3; D gene ambiguous. The CDR3 sequence is 13 residues long. V dropped 8 bases and J dropped 1 base, with 10 bases sitting between them. Germline values: CDR1 LNHDA, CDR2 SQIVND (reference sequence). CDR3 residues: CASADRGTDTQYF. The DNA of the CDR3 is TGTGCCAGTGCAGATCGGGGCACAGATACGCAGTATTTT.